This TCR beta chain was captured in a study of human T cells and chemical hapten exposure. Study-level information: Among samples, TCR yields varied mainly because of small differences in pooled library volume.

Time point indicated: healthy volunteer bleed at 2 weeks. Extraction of total RNA was performed on unfractionated whole blood. This CDR3 contains 12 residues. The V and J ends lost 9 bases and 8 bases respectively, with 14 bases between them. Unique molecular identifiers were attached to individual cDNA molecules during library preparation. As handled by the study authors: With a range of about 23,224 to 690,600, the median per sample was 95,638 TCRs. From the RACE reads, TCRdb called clonotypes with MiXCR, one entry per CDR3 protein. The V and J calls and clone size are TCRdb's, not the authors'. The repertoire consists of 100,000 to 150,000 distinct CDR3 sequences, with about 8.2% occurring once and the leading ten covering 1.5% to 2%.

The source is a male donor in good health. Some clones in this sample may be carry-over from other donors' samples. V gene TRBV12-3 or TRBV12-4 combines with J gene TRBJ2-1; a weak D match, TRBD2 (5 bases). Material for sequencing was whole blood. CDR3 amino acids: CASRDPGDEQFF. The CDR3 DNA reads as TGTGCCAGTCGAGACCCCGGGGATGAGCAGTTCTTC.